The entry below gives a single T cell receptor beta chain sequence along with its context. The target antigen is unknown. V lost 0 bases and J lost 7, with 8 bases in between. This CDR3 comprises 14 residues. The germline V gene encodes CDR1 SGHRS and CDR2 YFSETQ. The data stem from a study of OX40 agonist ivuxolimab in advanced cancers. Method: immunoSEQ multiplex PCR; TCRdb's copy keeps in-frame clones and lacks some. The data show tens of thousands of clones, 80% to 95% seen once. Regarding the study as a whole: Expansion of clones was among the lowest in partial responders at 0.1-3.0 mg/kg. Normalized expansion of T-cell clones was also low for some nonresponders.

This clonotype was sampled from an adult with an advanced solid tumor such as melanoma, head and neck, liver or kidney cancer. This chain connects TRBV5-1 to TRBJ1-6, with D unclear. The source was CD4+ or CD8+ T cells sorted from blood, collected in a trial of the OX40 agonist ivuxolimab. The CDR3 bases are TGCGCCAGCAGCTTGGCCGGGCGAAATTCACCCCTCCACTTT. Translating gives CASSLAGRNSPLHF.